What follows are 26 T cell receptor beta chains derived from one specimen sequenced in a study of Ad26.COV2.S vaccination and SARS-CoV-2 variants. Profiled with immunoSEQ multiplex PCR; TCRdb holds only in-frame clones, not every one. This sample carries some 320,000 clones, about 86% of them seen once, and the ten largest clones take 1.9%. Treatment described: about 20 received Ad26.COV2.S at low or high dose, single or two shots; about five received placebo; per-sample allocation not given. Collection of samples fell on day 63 after the first vaccine or placebo injection. The material sequenced was peripheral blood, taken in a trial of Ad26.COV2.S vaccine versus placebo. The receptor source for this set is a person between 18 and 60 years old who received the Ad26.COV2.S COVID-19 vaccine or a placebo.

A remark on this clone: Additional DNA sequences in this sample encode the identical CDR3. V and J are TRBV6-2 or TRBV6-3 and TRBJ1-4; D might be TRBD1 (6 bases). V lost 2 bases and J lost 8, with 9 bases in between. CDR3 length: 13 residues. The germline V gene has CDR1 MNHEY and CDR2 SVGEGT. The CDR3 region has the DNA TGTGCCAGCAGTTACAAGGACAGAGAAAAACTGTTTTTT. Its protein is CASSYKDREKLFF.

The chain carries TRBV15 and TRBJ1-5, with 10 bases lining up with TRBD1. Germline values: CDR1 LNHNV, CDR2 YYDKDF (reference sequence). Germline trimming cut 5 bases from V and 6 bases from J; bases unmatched to any gene: 7. The CDR3 has 15 amino acids. The CDR3 loop is CATSPDRGPGQPQHF. The CDR3 DNA reads as TGTGCCACCAGCCCAGACAGGGGGCCAGGTCAGCCCCAGCATTTT.

The V and J genes are TRBV18 and TRBJ1-2, with a weak D call TRBD1 (6 bases). The germline gives CDR1 KGHSH, CDR2 LQKENI. This CDR3 has 17 amino acids. The germline V and J ends were trimmed by 2 bases and 4 bases, with 20 bases remaining between them. The CDR3 DNA is TGTGCCAGCTCACCAATGAAACAGGGTCTTCGAGGCTATGGCTACACCTTC. Its protein is CASSPMKQGLRGYGYTF.

The CDR3 region has the DNA TGTGCCAGCGGATACCCGGGACAGGGGGTTTCACTTGCGGCCACAGATACGCAGTATTTT. Its translation: CASGYPGQGVSLAATDTQYF. The chain is built from TRBV2 and TRBJ2-3; TRBD1 agrees at 11 bases. The CDR3 is 20 amino acids. CDR1 and CDR2 (germline): SNHLY, FYNNEI. Trimming removed 8 bases from V and 2 bases from J; junction bases left unmatched: 21.

This chain links TRBV4-1 with TRBJ1-5; TRBD1 agrees at 9 bases. Looked up from germline, CDR1 is MGHRA and CDR2 is YSYEKL. This CDR3 comprises 14 residues. V lost 4 bases, J lost 5 bases, and 3 bases stayed unmatched. CDR3 region: CASSLTGGDQPQHF. For the CDR3, the DNA is TGCGCCAGCAGCCTGACAGGGGGAGATCAGCCCCAGCATTTT.

V and J are TRBV7-2 and TRBJ2-1; TRBD2 matches at 7 bases. The CDR3 is 14 amino acids. Germline V CDR1 and CDR2: SGHTA, FQGNSA. Trimming took 4 bases from V and 6 from J; bases not matched to a gene: 6. CDR3 region: CASSSRRLANEQFF. The CDR3, as DNA: TGTGCCAGCAGCTCGAGGCGACTAGCCAATGAGCAGTTCTTC.

This chain uses TRBV30 with TRBJ2-5; maybe TRBD2 (5 bases). CDR3 size: 14 residues. Germline values: CDR1 GTSNPN, CDR2 SVGIG (reference sequence). The germline V and J ends were trimmed by 0 bases and 1 base, with 9 bases remaining between them. CDR3 in amino acids: CAWSVLGIQETQYF. For the CDR3, the DNA is TGTGCCTGGAGTGTACTCGGGATCCAAGAGACCCAGTACTTC.

The chain combines TRBV10-3 with TRBJ1-2, with 8 bases fitting TRBD1. This CDR3 region has 15 residues. V shed 1 base, J shed 4 bases, and the junction held 5 bases outside the gene matches. The V gene's germline CDR1 is ENHRY and CDR2 SYGVKD. The CDR3 DNA reads as TGTGCCATCAGTGAGTTCGACAGGGGTGTCTATGGCTACACCTTC. This sequence encodes CAISEFDRGVYGYTF.

The chain joins TRBV3-1 (or the pseudogene TRBV3-2) to TRBJ2-5, with 7 bases matching TRBD2. J was trimmed by 0 bases and V by 4 bases; bases with no gene match: 5. The germline V gene encodes CDR1 LGHDT and CDR2 YNNKEL (reference sequence). CDR3 length: 15 amino acids. Written as DNA, the CDR3 is TGTGCCAGCAGCCCCGGGCGGGGGTACCAAGAGACCCAGTACTTC. Its protein is CASSPGRGYQETQYF.

The chain carries TRBV5-8 and TRBJ2-7; D remains unclear. CDR1 is SGHTS and CDR2 is YDEGEE in the germline V gene. The V end lost 2 bases, the J end lost 9 bases, and 12 bases lay between the germline ends. The CDR3 covers 12 residues. CDR3 region: CASSLSLGGQYF. The DNA of the CDR3 is TGTGCCAGCAGCTTAAGTCTGGGCGGGCAGTACTTC. Based on the CDR3 plus reference TRBV5-8 and TRBJ2-7, the full variable domain is EAGVTQSPTHLIKTRGQQATLRCSPISGHTSVYWYQQALGLGLQFLLWYDEGEERNRGNFPPRFSGRQFPNYSSELNVNALELEDSALYLCASSLSLGGQYFGPGTRLTVT.

The gene calls are TRBV9 and TRBJ2-3; 8 nucleotides line up with TRBD2. Germline values: CDR1 SGDLS, CDR2 YYNGEE. The CDR3 runs to 15 residues. Losses at the gene ends were 0 bases for V and 3 bases for J; bases not matched to a gene: 3. CDR3 amino acids: CASSVGGRWTDTQYF. The CDR3 DNA reads TGTGCCAGCAGCGTAGGCGGGAGGTGGACAGATACGCAGTATTTT.

The rearrangement joins TRBV14 to TRBJ2-2; 12 bases line up with TRBD2. V lost 6 bases and J lost 3; bases outside the gene matches: 8. Germline V gene sequence: CDR1 SGHDN, CDR2 FVKESK. This CDR3 has 17 residues. The CDR3 nucleotides are TGTGCCAGCAGACACACACTAGCGGGGGGATACACCGGGGAGCTGTTTTTT. This sequence encodes CASRHTLAGGYTGELFF.

Ten or more counts support this clone. The CDR3 sequence: CASSLQEYQPQHF. The CDR3 DNA reads as TGTGCCAGCTCTCTTCAGGAGTACCAGCCCCAGCATTTT. The chain has TRBV18 and TRBJ1-5; no reliable D call. The V and J ends lost 6 bases and 7 bases respectively, with 13 bases between them. The CDR3 runs 13 residues. Per germline, CDR1 KGHSH and CDR2 LQKENI.

In this sample, this clone turned up a few times. This sequence joins TRBV4-1 and TRBJ2-2; D is unresolved. The germline V gene has CDR1 MGHRA and CDR2 YSYEKL. This CDR3 spans 19 amino acids. V was clipped by 1 base and J by 7 bases, with 25 bases between them. The CDR3 spells CASSQGFSGILRGVGELFF. The CDR3 bases are TGCGCCAGCAGCCAAGGTTTTAGTGGGATCTTAAGAGGTGTCGGGGAGCTGTTTTTT.

J is TRBJ1-2 and V is TRBV16; D call uncertain. The CDR3 has 14 residues. V dropped 2 bases and J dropped 3 bases, with 10 bases sitting between them. Per germline, CDR1 KGHSY and CDR2 FQNENV. CDR3 DNA sequence: TGTGCCAGCAGCCAACGGCCATACCACTATGGCTACACCTTC. It yields the protein CASSQRPYHYGYTF.

The V call is TRBV11-3, the J call TRBJ2-7; 11 bases fit TRBD2. Germline trimming cut 5 bases from V and 3 bases from J; bases unmatched to any gene: 6. Germline loops: CDR1 SGHNT, CDR2 YENEEA. CDR3 length equals 15 residues. Here the CDR3 DNA reads TGTGCCAGCAGCCCGGGACTAGCGGATCTCTACGAGCAGTACTTC. It translates to CASSPGLADLYEQYF.

The rearrangement joins TRBV5-1 to TRBJ2-3, with a possible D match to TRBD1 (6 bases). This CDR3 is built from 17 residues. Trimming pared 2 bases from V and 4 bases from J, leaving 20 bases between. Germline CDR1 SGHRS, CDR2 YFSETQ. The CDR3 protein is CASSLIRTGSRPDTQYF. In DNA form, the CDR3 reads TGCGCCAGCAGCTTAATACGAACAGGGAGCAGGCCAGATACGCAGTATTTT.

The table lists this clone with many counts. J is TRBJ1-4 and V is TRBV2; D may be TRBD1 (5 bases). The CDR3 runs 14 residues. Germline CDR1 reads SNHLY; CDR2 reads FYNNEI. Trimming removed 3 bases at V and 7 bases at J, with 12 bases between. CDR3 amino acids: CASSEFLGGEKLFF. DNA for the CDR3: TGTGCCAGCAGTGAGTTTTTGGGGGGTGAAAAACTGTTTTTT.

The genes are TRBV18 and TRBJ1-1; D uncertain. The CDR3 loop spans 14 amino acids. Trimming removed 5 bases at V and 4 bases at J, with 14 bases between. Germline V gene sequence: CDR1 KGHSH, CDR2 LQKENI. The CDR3 DNA sequence: TGTGCCAGCTCATCGGGATGGGTCGGCACTGAAGCTTTCTTT. Translation gives CASSSGWVGTEAFF.

The chain employs TRBV7-7 and TRBJ2-6, with D possibly TRBD1 on 6 matching bases. Trimming shortened V by 4 bases and J by 0 bases, and 19 bases separated the two germline ends. Germline V gene lookup returns CDR1 SSHAT and CDR2 FNYEAQ (reference sequence). This CDR3 has 19 amino acids. The CDR3 reads CASSSQGVCLHSGANVLTF. CDR3 coding DNA: TGTGCCAGCAGCTCACAGGGAGTTTGCCTCCACTCTGGGGCCAACGTCCTGACTTTC.

This clone showed up just once. The chain links TRBV18 to TRBJ2-5; perhaps TRBD1 as D (5 bases). The CDR3 covers 15 residues. Trimming removed 2 bases at V and 1 base at J, with 11 bases between. Looked up from germline, CDR1 is KGHSH and CDR2 is LQKENI. In nucleotides, the CDR3 is TGTGCCAGCTCACCAGGTTCAGGGTCCCAAGAGACCCAGTACTTC. It specifies CASSPGSGSQETQYF.

The chain carries TRBV6-2 or TRBV6-3 and TRBJ1-1; 9 nucleotides agree with TRBD1. The ends lost 0 bases at V and 8 bases at J; junction bases unmatched: 10. This CDR3 contains 16 residues. Per germline, CDR1 MNHEY and CDR2 SVGEGT. As DNA, the CDR3 is TGTGCCAGCAGTTACTCGCAAACAGGGGGCCCGCGAGAAGCTTTCTTT. As protein: CASSYSQTGGPREAFF.

This chain connects TRBV7-2 to TRBJ2-1; 8 nucleotides agree with TRBD2. V was pared by 4 bases and J by 0 bases, with 11 bases of the junction left unmatched. Germline V gives CDR1 SGHTA, CDR2 FQGNSA. This CDR3 has 18 residues. This CDR3 is CASSSPMFGGASYNEQFF. CDR3 sequence (DNA): TGTGCCAGCAGCTCCCCGATGTTCGGGGGGGCCTCCTACAATGAGCAGTTCTTC.

The chain joins TRBV25-1 to TRBJ1-2; D unclear. The CDR3 totals 13 residues. Germline V gives CDR1 MGHDK, CDR2 SYGVNS. V lost 2 bases to trimming and J lost 8 bases, with 12 bases between them. Here the CDR3 reads CASSEGRSWGYTF. The CDR3 DNA reads as TGTGCCAGCAGTGAAGGGAGATCATGGGGCTACACCTTC.

V usage is TRBV12-3 or TRBV12-4 and J usage is TRBJ1-4; perhaps TRBD1 as D (5 bases). The CDR3 has 13 amino acids. V was pared by 1 base and J by 7 bases, with 7 bases between. CDR3 nucleotide sequence: TGTGCCAGCAGTTTAGGGGGGGGTGAAAAACTGTTTTTT. The encoded protein is CASSLGGGEKLFF.

This CDR3 is CASNHPGTNLAGELFF. As DNA, the CDR3 is TGTGCCAGCAACCACCCCGGGACAAACTTGGCCGGGGAGCTGTTTTTT. The rearrangement links TRBV6-4 to TRBJ2-2; D may be TRBD1 (6 bases). Trimming pared 7 bases from V and 6 bases from J, leaving 21 bases between. The CDR3 sequence is 16 residues long. The germline gives CDR1 MRHNA, CDR2 SNTAGT.